This TCR beta chain originates from a study of T cells in Graves' hyperthyroidism and ophthalmopathy. Amplification yielded TCR beta CDR3 regions, with RNA transcripts as the source. A set of HTBI primers served as the primers for a first-round RT-PCR of the TCR CDR3. One entry per CDR3 protein results from TCRdb running MiXCR on the multiplex PCR reads. The repertoire includes a few hundred thousand distinct CDR3 sequences, more than 15% of them detected once, and about 3.5% sits in the top ten. This receptor was taken from a woman aged 40 to 55 with Graves' ophthalmopathy. The source material was blood.

DNA of the CDR3: TGTGCCAGCAGTGTGAATGGACAGGGTGGACAGCCCCAGCATTTT. Translated: CASSVNGQGGQPQHF. The chain uses TRBV6-1 and TRBJ1-5, with 8 nucleotides matching TRBD1. V dropped 4 bases and J dropped 7; count of bases not matched to a gene: 9. The germline CDR1 and CDR2 sequences are MNHNS and SASEGT. The CDR3 runs to 15 residues.